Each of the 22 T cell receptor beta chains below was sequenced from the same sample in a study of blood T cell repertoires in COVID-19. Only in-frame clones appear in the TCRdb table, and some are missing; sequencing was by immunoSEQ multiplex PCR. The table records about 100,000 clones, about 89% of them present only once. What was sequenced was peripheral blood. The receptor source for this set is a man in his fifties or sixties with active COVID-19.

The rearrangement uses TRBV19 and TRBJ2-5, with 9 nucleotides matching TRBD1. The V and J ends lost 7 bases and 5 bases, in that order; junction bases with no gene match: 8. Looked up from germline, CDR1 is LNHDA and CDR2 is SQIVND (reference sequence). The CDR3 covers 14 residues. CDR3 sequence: CASMGDREKETQYF. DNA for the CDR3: TGTGCCAGTATGGGGGACAGGGAGAAGGAGACCCAGTACTTC.

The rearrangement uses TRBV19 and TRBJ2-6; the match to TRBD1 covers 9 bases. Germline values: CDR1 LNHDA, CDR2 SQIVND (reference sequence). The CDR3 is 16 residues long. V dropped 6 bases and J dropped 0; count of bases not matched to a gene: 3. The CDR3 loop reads CASRTGGSSGANVLTF. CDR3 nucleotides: TGTGCCAGTAGGACAGGGGGTTCCTCTGGGGCCAACGTCCTGACTTTC.

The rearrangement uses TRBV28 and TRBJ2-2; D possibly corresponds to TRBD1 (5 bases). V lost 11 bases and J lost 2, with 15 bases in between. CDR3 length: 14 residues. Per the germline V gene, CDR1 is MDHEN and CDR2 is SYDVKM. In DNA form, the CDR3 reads TGTGCCGCGCGGCGCAGGGAAAACACCGGGGAGCTGTTTTTT. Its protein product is CAARRRENTGELFF.

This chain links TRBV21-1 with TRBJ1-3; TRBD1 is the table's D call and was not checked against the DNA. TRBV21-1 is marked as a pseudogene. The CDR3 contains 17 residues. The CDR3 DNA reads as TGTGCCATGGGGACAGGACGAAACCCAGGCTCTGGAAACACCATATATTTT. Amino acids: CAMGTGRNPGSGNTIYF.

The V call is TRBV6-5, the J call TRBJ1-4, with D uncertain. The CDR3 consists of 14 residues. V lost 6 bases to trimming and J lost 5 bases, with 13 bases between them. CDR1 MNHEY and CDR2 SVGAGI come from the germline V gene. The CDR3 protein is CASSPSGSNEKLFF. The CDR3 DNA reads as TGTGCCAGCAGCCCCTCGGGGTCCAATGAAAAACTGTTTTTT.

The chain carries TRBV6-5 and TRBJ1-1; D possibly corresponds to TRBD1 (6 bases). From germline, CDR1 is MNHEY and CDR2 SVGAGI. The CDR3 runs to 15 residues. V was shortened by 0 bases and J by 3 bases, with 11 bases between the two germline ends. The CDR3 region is CASSYSNRADTEAFF. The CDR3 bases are TGTGCCAGCAGTTACTCGAACAGGGCTGACACTGAAGCTTTCTTT.

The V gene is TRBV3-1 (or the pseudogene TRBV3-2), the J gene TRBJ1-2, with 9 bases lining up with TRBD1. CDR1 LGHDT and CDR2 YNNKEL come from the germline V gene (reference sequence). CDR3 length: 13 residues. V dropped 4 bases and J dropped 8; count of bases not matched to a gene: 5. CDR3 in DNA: TGTGCCAGCAGCCGACAGGGGGAACGGGGCTACACCTTC. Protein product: CASSRQGERGYTF.

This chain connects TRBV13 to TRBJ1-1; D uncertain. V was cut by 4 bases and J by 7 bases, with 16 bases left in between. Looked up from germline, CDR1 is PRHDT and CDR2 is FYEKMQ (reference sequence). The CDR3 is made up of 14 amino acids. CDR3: CASSSPPRTYEAFF. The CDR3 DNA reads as TGTGCCAGCAGCTCCCCCCCCCGAACATATGAAGCTTTCTTT.

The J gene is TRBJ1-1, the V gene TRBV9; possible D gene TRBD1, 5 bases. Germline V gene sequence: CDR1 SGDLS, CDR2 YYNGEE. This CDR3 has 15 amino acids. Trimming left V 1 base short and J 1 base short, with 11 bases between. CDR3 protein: CASSVLGQANTEAFF. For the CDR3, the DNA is TGTGCCAGCAGCGTATTAGGACAAGCGAACACTGAAGCTTTCTTT.

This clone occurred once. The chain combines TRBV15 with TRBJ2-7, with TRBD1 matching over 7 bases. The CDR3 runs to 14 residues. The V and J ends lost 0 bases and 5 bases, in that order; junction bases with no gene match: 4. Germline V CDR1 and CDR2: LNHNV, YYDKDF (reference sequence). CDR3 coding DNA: TGTGCCACCAGCAGAGATCTGGGACAGAACGAGCAGTACGTC. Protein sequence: CATSRDLGQNEQYV.

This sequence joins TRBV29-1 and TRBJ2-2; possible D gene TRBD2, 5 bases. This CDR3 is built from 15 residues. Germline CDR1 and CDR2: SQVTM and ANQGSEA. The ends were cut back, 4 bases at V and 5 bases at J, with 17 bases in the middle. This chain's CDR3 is CSVGAPGSGTGELFF. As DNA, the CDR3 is TGCAGCGTTGGGGCCCCGGGGAGTGGAACCGGGGAGCTGTTTTTT.

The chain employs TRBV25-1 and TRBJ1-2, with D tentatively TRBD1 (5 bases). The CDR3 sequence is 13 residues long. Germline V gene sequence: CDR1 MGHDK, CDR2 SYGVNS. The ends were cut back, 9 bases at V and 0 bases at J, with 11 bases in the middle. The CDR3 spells CASKLGPNYGYTF. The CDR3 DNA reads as TGTGCCAGTAAGCTGGGGCCTAACTATGGCTACACCTTC.

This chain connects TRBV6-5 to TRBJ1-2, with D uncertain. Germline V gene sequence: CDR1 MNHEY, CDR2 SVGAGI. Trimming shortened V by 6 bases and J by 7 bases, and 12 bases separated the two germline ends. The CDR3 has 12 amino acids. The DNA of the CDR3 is TGTGCCAGCAGGGCAAGCGGTAGTGGCTACACCTTC. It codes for CASRASGSGYTF.

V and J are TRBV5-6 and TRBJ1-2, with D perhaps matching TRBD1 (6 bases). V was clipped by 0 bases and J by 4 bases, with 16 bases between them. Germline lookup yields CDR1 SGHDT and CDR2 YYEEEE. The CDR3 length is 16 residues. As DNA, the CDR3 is TGTGCCAGCAGCTTGGGACAGGCGTCGGAGGTCTATGGCTACACCTTC. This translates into CASSLGQASEVYGYTF.

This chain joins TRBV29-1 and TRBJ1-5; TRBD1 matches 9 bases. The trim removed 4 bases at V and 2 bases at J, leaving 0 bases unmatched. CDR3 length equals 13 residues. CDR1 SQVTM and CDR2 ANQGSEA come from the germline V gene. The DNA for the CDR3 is TGCAGCGTTGGGACAGGGGGCAATCAGCCCCAGCATTTT. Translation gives CSVGTGGNQPQHF.

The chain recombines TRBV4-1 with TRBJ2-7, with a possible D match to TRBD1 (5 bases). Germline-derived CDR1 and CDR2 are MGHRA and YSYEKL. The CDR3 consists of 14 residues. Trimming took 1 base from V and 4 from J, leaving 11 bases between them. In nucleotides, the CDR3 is TGCGCCAGCAGCCAAGGGCAGGGTTCTTACGAGCAGTACTTC. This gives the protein CASSQGQGSYEQYF.

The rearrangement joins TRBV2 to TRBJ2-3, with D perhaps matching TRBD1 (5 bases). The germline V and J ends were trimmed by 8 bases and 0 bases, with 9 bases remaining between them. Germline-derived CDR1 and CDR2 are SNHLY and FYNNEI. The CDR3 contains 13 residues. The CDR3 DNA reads TGTGCCAGCTGTTGGGGCAGCACAGATACGCAGTATTTT. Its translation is CASCWGSTDTQYF.

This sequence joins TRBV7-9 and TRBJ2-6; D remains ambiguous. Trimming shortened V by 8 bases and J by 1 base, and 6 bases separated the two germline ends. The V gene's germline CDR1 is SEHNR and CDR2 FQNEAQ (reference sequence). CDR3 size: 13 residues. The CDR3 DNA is TGTGCCAGCCCCGAGTCTGGGGCCAACGTCCTGACTTTC. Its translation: CASPESGANVLTF. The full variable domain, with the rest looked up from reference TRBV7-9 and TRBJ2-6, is DTGVSQNPRHKITKRGQNVTFRCDPISEHNRLYWYRQTLGQGPEFLTYFQNEAQLEKSRLLSDRFSAERPKGSFSTLEIQRTEQGDSAMYLCASPESGANVLTFGAGSRLTVL.

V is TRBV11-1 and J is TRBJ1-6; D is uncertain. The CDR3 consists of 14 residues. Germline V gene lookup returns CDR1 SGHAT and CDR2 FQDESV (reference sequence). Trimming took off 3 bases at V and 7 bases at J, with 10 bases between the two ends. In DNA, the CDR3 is TGTGCCAGCAGCTTGGTAGACAAAAATTCACCCCTCCACTTT. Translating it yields CASSLVDKNSPLHF.

CDR3 bases: TGTGCCAGCAGTGAACGGAGGACTGAAGCTTTCTTT. Protein sequence: CASSERRTEAFF. The V call is TRBV6-1, the J call TRBJ1-1; D uncertain. This CDR3 has 12 amino acids. V lost 2 bases to trimming and J lost 5 bases, with 6 bases between them. CDR1 MNHNS and CDR2 SASEGT come from the germline V gene.

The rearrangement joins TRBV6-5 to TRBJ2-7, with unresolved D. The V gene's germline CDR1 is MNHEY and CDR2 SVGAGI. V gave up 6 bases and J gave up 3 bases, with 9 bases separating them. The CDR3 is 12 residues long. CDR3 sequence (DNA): TGTGCCAGCAGCCGTCCCGGCTACGAGCAGTACGTC. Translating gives CASSRPGYEQYV.

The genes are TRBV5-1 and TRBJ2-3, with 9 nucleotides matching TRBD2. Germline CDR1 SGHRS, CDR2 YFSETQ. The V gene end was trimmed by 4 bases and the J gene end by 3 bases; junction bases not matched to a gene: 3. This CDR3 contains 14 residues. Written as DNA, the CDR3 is TGCGCCAGCAGCCGCGGGAGGGGGACAGATACGCAGTATTTT. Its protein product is CASSRGRGTDTQYF.